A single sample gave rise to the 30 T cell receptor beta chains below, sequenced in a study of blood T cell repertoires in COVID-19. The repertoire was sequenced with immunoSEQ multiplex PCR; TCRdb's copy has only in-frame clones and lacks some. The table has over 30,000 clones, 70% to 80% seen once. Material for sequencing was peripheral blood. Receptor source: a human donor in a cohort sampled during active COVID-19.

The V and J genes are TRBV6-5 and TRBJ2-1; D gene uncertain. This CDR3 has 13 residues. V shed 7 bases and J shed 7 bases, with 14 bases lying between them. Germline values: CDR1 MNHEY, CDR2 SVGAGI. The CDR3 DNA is TGTGCCAGCACCTTAGTGTCTTATAATGAGCAGTTCTTC. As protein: CASTLVSYNEQFF.

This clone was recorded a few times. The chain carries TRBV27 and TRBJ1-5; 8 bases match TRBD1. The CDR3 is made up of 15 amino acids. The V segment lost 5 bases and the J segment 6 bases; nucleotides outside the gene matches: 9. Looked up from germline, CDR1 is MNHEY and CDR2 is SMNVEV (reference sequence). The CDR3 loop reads CASSVAGGISQPQHF. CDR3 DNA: TGTGCCAGCAGTGTGGCAGGGGGCATAAGTCAGCCCCAGCATTTT.

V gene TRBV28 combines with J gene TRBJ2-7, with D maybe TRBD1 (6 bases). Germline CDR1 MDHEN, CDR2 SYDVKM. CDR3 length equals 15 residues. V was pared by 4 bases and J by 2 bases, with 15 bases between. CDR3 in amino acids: CASSSEGDRTYEQYF. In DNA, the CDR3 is TGTGCCAGCAGTTCCGAGGGGGATCGAACCTACGAGCAGTACTTC.

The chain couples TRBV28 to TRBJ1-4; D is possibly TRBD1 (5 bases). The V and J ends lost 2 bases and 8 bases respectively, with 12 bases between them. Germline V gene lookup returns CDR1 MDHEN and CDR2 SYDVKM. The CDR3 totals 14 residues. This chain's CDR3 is CASSLGAEREKLFF. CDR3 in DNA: TGTGCCAGCAGTTTAGGGGCCGAACGGGAAAAACTGTTTTTT.

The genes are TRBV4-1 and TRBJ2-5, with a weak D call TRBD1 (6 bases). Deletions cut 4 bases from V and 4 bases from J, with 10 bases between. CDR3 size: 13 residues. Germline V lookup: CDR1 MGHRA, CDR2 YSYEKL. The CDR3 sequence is CASSRLRGETQYF. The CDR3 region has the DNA TGCGCCAGCAGCCGCCTCAGGGGAGAGACCCAGTACTTC.

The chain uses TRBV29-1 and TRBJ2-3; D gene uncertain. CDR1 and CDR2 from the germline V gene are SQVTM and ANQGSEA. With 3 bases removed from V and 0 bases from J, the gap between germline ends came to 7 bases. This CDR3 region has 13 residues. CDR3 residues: CSVDSPSTDTQYF. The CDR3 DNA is TGCAGCGTTGACAGTCCTAGCACAGATACGCAGTATTTT.

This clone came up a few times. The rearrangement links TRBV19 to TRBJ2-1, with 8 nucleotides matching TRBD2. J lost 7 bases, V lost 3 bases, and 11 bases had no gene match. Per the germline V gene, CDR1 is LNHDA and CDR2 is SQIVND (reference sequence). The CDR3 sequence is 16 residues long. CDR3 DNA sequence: TGTGCCAGTAGTATCGATAGCGGGGTAGGTCGGAATGAGCAGTTCTTC. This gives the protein CASSIDSGVGRNEQFF.

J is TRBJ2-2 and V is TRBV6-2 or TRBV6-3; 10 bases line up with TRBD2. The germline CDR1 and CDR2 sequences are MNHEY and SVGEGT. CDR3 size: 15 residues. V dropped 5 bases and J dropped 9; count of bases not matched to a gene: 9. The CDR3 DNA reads TGTGCCAGCAGTCCCGGAGTAGCGGGGGGTTGGGAGCTGTTTTTT. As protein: CASSPGVAGGWELFF.

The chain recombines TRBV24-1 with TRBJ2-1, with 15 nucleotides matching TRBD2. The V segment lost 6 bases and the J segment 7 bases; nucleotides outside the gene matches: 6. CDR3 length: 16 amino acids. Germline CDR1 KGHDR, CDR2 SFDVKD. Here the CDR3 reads CATSSGTSGRLNEQFF. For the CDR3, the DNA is TGTGCCACCAGTTCCGGGACTAGCGGGAGGTTGAATGAGCAGTTCTTC.

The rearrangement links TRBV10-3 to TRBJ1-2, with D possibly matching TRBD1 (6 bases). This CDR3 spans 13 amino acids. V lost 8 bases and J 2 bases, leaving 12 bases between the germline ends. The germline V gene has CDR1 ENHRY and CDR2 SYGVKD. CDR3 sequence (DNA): TGTGCCATCGCGGGGGGGCTGAACTATGGCTACACCTTC. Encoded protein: CAIAGGLNYGYTF.

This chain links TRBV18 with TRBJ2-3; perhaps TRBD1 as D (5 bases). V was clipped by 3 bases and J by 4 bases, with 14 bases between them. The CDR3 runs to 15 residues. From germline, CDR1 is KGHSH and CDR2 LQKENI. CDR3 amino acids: CASSPLQVGADTQYF. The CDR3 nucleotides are TGTGCCAGCTCACCGCTACAGGTTGGCGCAGATACGCAGTATTTT.

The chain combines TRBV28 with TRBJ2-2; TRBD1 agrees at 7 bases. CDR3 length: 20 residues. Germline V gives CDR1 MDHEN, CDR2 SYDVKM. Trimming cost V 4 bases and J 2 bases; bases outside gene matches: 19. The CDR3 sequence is CASSSPRPTGVVRNTGELFF. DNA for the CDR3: TGTGCCAGCAGTTCCCCGCGCCCCACAGGGGTGGTGCGAAACACCGGGGAGCTGTTTTTT.

CDR3 sequence: CATSRDQAAGETQYF. In DNA, the CDR3 is TGTGCCACCAGCAGAGATCAGGCGGCAGGGGAGACCCAGTACTTC. The chain links TRBV15 to TRBJ2-5; TRBD1 might be the D (5 bases). This CDR3 spans 15 amino acids. Per the germline V gene, CDR1 is LNHNV and CDR2 is YYDKDF (reference sequence). The V end lost 0 bases, the J end lost 5 bases, and 13 bases lay between the germline ends.

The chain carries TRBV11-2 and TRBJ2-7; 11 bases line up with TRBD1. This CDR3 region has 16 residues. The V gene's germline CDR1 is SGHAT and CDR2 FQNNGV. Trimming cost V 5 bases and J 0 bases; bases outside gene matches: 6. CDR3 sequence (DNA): TGTGCCAGCAGCCGTCGGGGGACAGGGGGCTCCTACGAGCAGTACTTC. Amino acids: CASSRRGTGGSYEQYF.

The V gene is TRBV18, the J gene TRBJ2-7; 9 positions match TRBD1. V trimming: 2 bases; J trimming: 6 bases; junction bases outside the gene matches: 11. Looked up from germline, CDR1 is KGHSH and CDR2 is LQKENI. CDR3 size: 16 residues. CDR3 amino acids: CASSPGGTGYRSEQYF. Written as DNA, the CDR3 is TGTGCCAGCTCACCAGGTGGGACAGGGTATAGGTCCGAGCAGTACTTC.

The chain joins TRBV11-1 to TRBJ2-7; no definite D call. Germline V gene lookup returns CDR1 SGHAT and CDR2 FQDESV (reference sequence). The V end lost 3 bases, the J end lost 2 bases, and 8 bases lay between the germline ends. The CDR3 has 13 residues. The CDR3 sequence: CASSLVATYEQYF. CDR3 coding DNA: TGTGCCAGCAGCTTGGTGGCAACCTACGAGCAGTACTTC.

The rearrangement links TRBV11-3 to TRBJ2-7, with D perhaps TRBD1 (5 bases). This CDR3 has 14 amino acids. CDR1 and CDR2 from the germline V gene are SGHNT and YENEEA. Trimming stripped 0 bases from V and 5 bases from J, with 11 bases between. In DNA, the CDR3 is TGTGCCAGCAGCTTAGATGGGGCAGGGAACGAGCAGTACTTC. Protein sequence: CASSLDGAGNEQYF.

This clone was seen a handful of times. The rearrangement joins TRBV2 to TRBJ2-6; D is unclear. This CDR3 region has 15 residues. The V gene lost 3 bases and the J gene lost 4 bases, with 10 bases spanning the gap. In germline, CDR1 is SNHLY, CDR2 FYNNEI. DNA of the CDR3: TGTGCCAGCAGTGATTGGGCTGCCGGGGCCAACGTCCTGACTTTC. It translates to CASSDWAAGANVLTF.

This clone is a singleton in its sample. The DNA of the CDR3 is TGTGCCAGCAGCCCGGGTCAGCGGGGGTTCGGGGAGACCCAGTACTTC. The encoded protein is CASSPGQRGFGETQYF. The rearrangement links TRBV7-2 to TRBJ2-5; 8 positions match TRBD2. The J segment lost 5 bases and the V segment lost 5 bases, leaving 13 bases of the junction unmatched. Germline V gives CDR1 SGHTA, CDR2 FQGNSA. The CDR3 covers 16 residues.

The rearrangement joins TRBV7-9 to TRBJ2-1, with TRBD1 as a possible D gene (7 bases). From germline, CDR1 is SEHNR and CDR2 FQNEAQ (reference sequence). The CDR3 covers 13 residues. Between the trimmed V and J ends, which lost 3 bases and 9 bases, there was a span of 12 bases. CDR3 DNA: TGTGCCAGCAGCTTCACCCAGGGGGGTGAGCAGTTCTTC. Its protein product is CASSFTQGGEQFF.

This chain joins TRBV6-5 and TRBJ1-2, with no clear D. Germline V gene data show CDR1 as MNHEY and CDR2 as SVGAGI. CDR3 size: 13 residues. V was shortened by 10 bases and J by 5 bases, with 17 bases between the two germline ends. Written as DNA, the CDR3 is TGTGCCACCTCGGAAGGAGGGCGGTATGGCTACACCTTC. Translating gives CATSEGGRYGYTF.

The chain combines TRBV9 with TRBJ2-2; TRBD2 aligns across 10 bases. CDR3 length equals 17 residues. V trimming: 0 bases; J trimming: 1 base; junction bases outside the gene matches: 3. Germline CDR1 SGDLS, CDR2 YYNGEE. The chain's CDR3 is CASSVDWTSGNTGELFF. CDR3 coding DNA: TGTGCCAGCAGCGTAGATTGGACTAGCGGGAACACCGGGGAGCTGTTTTTT. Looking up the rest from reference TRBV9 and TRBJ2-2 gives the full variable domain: DSGVTQTPKHLITATGQRVTLRCSPRSGDLSVYWYQQSLDQGLQFLIQYYNGEERAKGNILERFSAQQFPDLHSELNLSSLELGDSALYFCASSVDWTSGNTGELFFGEGSRLTVL.

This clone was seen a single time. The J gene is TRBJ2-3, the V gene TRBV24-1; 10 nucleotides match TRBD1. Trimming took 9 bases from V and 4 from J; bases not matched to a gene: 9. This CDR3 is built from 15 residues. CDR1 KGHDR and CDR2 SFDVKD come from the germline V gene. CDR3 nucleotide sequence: TGTGCCACCGGGCCGGGACAGGGGCCCCCAGATACGCAGTATTTT. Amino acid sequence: CATGPGQGPPDTQYF.

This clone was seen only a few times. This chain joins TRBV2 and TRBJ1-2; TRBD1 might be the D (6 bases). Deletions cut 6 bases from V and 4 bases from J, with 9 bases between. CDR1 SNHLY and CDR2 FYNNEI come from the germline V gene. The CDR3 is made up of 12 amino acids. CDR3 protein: CASRRGGYGYTF. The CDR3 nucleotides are TGTGCCAGCAGAAGGGGGGGCTATGGCTACACCTTC.

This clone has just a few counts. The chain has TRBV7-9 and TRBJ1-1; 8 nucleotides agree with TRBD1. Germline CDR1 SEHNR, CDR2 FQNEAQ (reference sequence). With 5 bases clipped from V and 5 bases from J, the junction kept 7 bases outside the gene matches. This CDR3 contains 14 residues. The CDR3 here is CASSPGTGRTEAFF. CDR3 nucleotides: TGTGCCAGCAGCCCCGGGACAGGTCGGACTGAAGCTTTCTTT.

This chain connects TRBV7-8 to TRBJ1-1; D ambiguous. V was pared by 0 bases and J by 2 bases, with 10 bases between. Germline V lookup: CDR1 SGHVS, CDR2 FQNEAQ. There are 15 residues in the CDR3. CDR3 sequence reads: CASSLAGSFNTEAFF. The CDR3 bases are TGTGCCAGCAGCTTAGCCGGTAGTTTTAACACTGAAGCTTTCTTT.

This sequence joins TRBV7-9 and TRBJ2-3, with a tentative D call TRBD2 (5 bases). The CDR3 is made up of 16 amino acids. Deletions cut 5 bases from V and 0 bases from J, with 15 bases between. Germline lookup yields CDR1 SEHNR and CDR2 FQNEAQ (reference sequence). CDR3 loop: CASSRRSSGSTDTQYF. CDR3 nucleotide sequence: TGTGCCAGCAGCCGAAGGTCGAGCGGAAGCACAGATACGCAGTATTTT.

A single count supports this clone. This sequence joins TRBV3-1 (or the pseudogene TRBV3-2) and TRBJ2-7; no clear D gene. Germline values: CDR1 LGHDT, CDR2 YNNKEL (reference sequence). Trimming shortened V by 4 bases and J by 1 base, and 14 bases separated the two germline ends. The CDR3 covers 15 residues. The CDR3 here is CASSPYEQVSYEQYF. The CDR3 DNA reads TGTGCCAGCAGCCCCTATGAGCAGGTTTCCTACGAGCAGTACTTC.

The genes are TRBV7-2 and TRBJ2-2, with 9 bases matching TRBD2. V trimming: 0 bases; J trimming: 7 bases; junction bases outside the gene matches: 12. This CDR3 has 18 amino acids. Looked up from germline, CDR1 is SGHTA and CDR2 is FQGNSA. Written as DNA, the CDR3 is TGTGCCAGCAGCTTAGCGCAAGCGGGAGGACTTTCGGGCGGGGAGCTGTTTTTT. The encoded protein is CASSLAQAGGLSGGELFF. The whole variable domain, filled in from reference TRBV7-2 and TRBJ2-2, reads GAGVSQSPSNKVTEKGKDVELRCDPISGHTALYWYRQSLGQGLEFLIYFQGNSAPDKSGLPSDRFSAERTGGSVSTLTIQRTQQEDSAVYLCASSLAQAGGLSGGELFFGEGSRLTVL.

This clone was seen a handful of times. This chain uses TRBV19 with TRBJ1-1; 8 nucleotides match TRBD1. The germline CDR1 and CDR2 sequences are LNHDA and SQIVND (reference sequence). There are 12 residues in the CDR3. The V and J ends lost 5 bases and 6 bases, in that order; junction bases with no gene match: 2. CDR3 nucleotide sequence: TGTGCCAGTAGTCACAGGGGGGCTGAAGCTTTCTTT. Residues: CASSHRGAEAFF.